The present TCR beta chain was sequenced within a study of regulatory T cells in long-lasting Graves disease (TCRdb year 2021). Describing the broader study: Antithyroid drugs had been taken for less than 3 months by newly diagnosed Graves' disease patients. A total of around 35 samples underwent TCR sequencing: some 13 from persistent and roughly 20 from newly diagnosed Graves' disease patients. This study used TCR sequencing and RNA sequencing of peripheral blood to compare persistent Graves' disease patients against newly diagnosed Graves' disease patients. The study was registered as a clinical trial and conducted in China. Findings and caveats that apply to the study as a whole: Persistent Graves' disease patients showed lower TCR Shannon entropy and fewer highly expanded clones than newly diagnosed patients, suggesting clonal expansion. Only peripheral blood was studied, because thyroid tissue, the primary lesion, was inaccessible. Sequencing and analysis were limited to the TCR beta chain. As a limitation, the authors acknowledged that the small sample size may reduce accuracy. Preferential use of TRBV28, TRBJ1-2 and TRBJ2-5 was observed in persistent disease, whereas TRBV20-1 and TRBJ2-1 were favored in newly diagnosed disease. Persistent patients shared more public clonotypes among themselves (around 3,000) than newly diagnosed patients did (roughly 920).

This clonotype was counted at least ten times. This receptor's antigen is unknown. One base away there is no much larger clone; base qualities are not given. Sample time point, as interpreted from the label and publication: newly diagnosed GD, antithyroid drugs for less than 3 months. RNA was extracted from PBMCs in TRIzol for both TCR sequencing and RNA sequencing. The diagnosis of Graves' disease followed American Thyroid Association guidelines. Patients were recruited from an endocrinology department in Xi'an, China. Each patient gave approximately 8.8 milliliters of peripheral blood, collected in an EDTA anticoagulant tube. Ficoll Paque Plus density gradient separation was used to isolate PBMCs, and no further T cell sorting was done. An Agilent 2100 Bioanalyzer and agarose gel were used to assess RNA quality, and a NanoDrop 2000 was used to measure RNA concentration. The CDR3 has 17 amino acids, counting the end cysteine and phenylalanine. Of the read, only the CDR3 DNA is kept; its 51 bases are in frame from base 1. CDR1 and CDR2 (MNHEY, SVGAGI) derive from the germline V gene. V and J are truncated by 2 bases and 4 bases respectively, leaving an intervening sequence of 17 bases.

The protocol used for the library was multiplex PCR. These reads were obtained on an Illumina HiSeq 4000. iRepertoire HTBI primers and Arm-PCR amplification of CDR3 regions were used to construct TCR beta libraries. Gel purification was performed on PCR products prior to sequencing. The authors processed their data as follows. A total of some 65 TRBV and 14 TRBJ segments were identified across samples and were used for gene usage analysis of CDR3 amino acid clonotypes. COPE and FqMerger were used to merge filtered high-quality paired reads into contigs. BLAST was used to align contigs to the IMGT TRBV, TRBD and TRBJ reference genes, and CDR3 was defined following IMGT. Any clonotype with a frequency above 0.1% was counted as a highly expanded clone. Repertoire diversity was measured by Shannon entropy, and V-J evenness by the Gini coefficient. Clonotypes shared by more than one individual were considered public. The public reads were run again by TCRdb, first through fastp at Q25 and then through MiXCR, and only productive beta chains were kept. Identical CDR3 proteins give one entry, which carries the most common genes and DNA. V and J calls and clone size were set by TCRdb, not the authors. For this sample there are about 220,000 distinct CDR3 sequences; roughly 18% appear just once. The top ten hold 12% of the sample.

The same specimen was also included in a second study, on T cells in Graves' hyperthyroidism and ophthalmopathy. The second publication reports: Stable Graves' hyperthyroidism was defined as no progression to ophthalmopathy during 18 months of follow-up. Hyperthyroidism patients were aged 18 to 65 years and newly diagnosed, with disease duration of less than 2 months. The study excluded patients with uncontrolled infections, other autoimmune diseases, pregnancy or lactation. Diagnoses were established on the basis of clinical symptoms, serum thyroxine and TRAb, thyroid ultrasound, and orbital computed tomography. A first-round RT-PCR of the TCR CDR3 used the HTBI primer set with the Qiagen OneStep RT-PCR kit. Most expanded thyroid clonotypes (frequency above 0.001) were also detected in blood, suggesting blood repertoires may reflect thyroid immune responses. A 13 V-J signature model separated ophthalmopathy from stable hyperthyroidism, with 87.88% sensitivity and 81.08% specificity in cross-validation and 80%/75% in testing. In validation, the model predicted progression to ophthalmopathy a median of approximately 6.6 months before onset, with over 60% sensitivity and 72.22% specificity. A discovery cohort of about a hundred patients, approximately 45 with Graves' ophthalmopathy and roughly 59 with stable Graves' hyperthyroidism, was used to find distinguishing TCR V-J signatures. An independent validation cohort of fewer than 20 hyperthyroidism patients and 17 patients who later progressed to ophthalmopathy tested prospective prediction of ophthalmopathy. The approximately 90 discovery patients were divided at random into training and test sets in a 7:3 ratio. Thyroid tissue and blood T-cell repertoires from six Graves' hyperthyroidism patients were also compared in the study. After blood sampling, hyperthyroidism patients were treated with methimazole at a starting dose of 30 mg daily, and ophthalmopathy patients were treated with high-dose intravenous methylprednisolone. A second multiplex PCR round built the libraries, followed by size selection and purification. Sequencing of the libraries was done on an Illumina HiSeq2000 using paired-end 100 bp reads. SOAPnuke was used to process the raw data, throwing out any read that contained adapters or uncalled bases, had a mean Phred below 15, or lacked an exact constant-primer or identifier match. High-quality paired reads were merged using COPE v1.2.5, and each unique nucleotide sequence was defined as a clonotype. MiTCR v1.1 was used to align clonotypes to the IMGT TRBV, TRBD and TRBJ reference segments. Analysis was restricted to V-J combinations with a frequency above 0.0001, which covered over 98% of repertoires. The TCS score was defined as F50 (clonal expansion) divided by E x V (chaos), with BLOSUM62-based TCRdist calculated between CDR3 peptides within each V-J. Welch's t-statistics and random forest reduced roughly 540 V-J features to 13, which were used in a naive Bayes classifier (R e1071). No statistical method was used to set the sample size in advance, and investigators knew the group allocation. The paper reports TCR Vbeta CDR3 sequencing of some 140 peripheral blood samples: approximately 41 ophthalmopathy, fewer than 85 hyperthyroidism and approximately 17 progressor patients.

The source was peripheral blood mononuclear cells (PBMCs), collected at new diagnosis, from a patient treated with antithyroid drugs. The chain couples TRBV6-5 to TRBJ1-4, and possibly TRBD1, on 6 matching bases. This receptor was identified in a woman aged 25 to 39 with Graves disease. Donor details come from another sample of the same person, matched by shared clones. In nucleotide form, the sequence is TGTGCCAGCAGTTACGGTCTCAGGGGCCCTGGTAATGAAAAACTGTTTTTT. It is translated as CASSYGLRGPGNEKLFF.